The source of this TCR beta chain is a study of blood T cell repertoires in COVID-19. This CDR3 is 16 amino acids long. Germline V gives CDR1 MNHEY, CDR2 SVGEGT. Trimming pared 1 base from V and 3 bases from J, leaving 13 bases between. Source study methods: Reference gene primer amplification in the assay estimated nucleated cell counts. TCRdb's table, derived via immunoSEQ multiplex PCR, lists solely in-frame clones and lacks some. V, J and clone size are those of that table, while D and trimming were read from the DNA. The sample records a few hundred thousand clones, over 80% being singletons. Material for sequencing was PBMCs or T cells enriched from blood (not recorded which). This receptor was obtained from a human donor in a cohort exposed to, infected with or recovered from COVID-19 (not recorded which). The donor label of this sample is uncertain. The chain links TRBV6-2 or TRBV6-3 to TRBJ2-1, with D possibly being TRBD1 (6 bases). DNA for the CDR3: TGTGCCAGCAGTTACTTTGGGGGCCTAAACTACAATGAGCAGTTCTTC. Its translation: CASSYFGGLNYNEQFF.